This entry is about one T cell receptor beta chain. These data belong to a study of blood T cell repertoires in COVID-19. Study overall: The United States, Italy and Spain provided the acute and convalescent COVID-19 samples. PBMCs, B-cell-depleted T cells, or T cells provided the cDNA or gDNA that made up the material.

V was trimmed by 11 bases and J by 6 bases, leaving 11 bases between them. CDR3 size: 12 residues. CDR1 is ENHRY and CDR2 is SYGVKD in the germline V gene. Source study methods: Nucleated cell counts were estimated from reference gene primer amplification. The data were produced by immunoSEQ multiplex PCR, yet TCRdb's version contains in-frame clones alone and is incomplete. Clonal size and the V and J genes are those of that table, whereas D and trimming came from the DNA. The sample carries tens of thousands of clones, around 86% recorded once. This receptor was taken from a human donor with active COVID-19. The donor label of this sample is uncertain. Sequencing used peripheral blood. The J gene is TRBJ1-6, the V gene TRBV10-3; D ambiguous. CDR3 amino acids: CASSPPNSPLHF. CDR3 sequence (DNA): TGTGCCTCTTCCCCCCCTAATTCACCCCTCCACTTT.